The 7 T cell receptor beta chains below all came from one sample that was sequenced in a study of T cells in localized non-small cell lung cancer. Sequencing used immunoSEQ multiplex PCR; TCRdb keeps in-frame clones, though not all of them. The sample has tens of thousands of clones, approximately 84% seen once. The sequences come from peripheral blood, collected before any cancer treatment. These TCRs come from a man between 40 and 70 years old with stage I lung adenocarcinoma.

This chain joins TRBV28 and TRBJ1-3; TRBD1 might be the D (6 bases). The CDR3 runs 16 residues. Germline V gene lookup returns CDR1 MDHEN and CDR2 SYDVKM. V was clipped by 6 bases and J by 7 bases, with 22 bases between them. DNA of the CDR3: TGTGCCAGCAGCCCAATACAGGGAGGGCAAAGGAACACCATATATTTT. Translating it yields CASSPIQGGQRNTIYF.

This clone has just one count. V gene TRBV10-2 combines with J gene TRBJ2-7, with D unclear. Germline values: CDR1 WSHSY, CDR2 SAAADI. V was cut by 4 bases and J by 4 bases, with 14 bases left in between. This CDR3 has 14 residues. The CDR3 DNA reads TGCGCCAGCAGTGTAGGCCGGGTTCGGTACGAGCAGTACTTC. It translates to CASSVGRVRYEQYF.

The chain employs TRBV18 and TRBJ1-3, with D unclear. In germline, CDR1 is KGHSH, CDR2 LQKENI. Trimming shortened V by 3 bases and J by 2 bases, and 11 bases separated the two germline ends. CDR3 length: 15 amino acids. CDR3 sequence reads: CASSPINGAGNTIYF. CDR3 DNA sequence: TGTGCCAGCTCACCGATAAATGGGGCTGGAAACACCATATATTTT.

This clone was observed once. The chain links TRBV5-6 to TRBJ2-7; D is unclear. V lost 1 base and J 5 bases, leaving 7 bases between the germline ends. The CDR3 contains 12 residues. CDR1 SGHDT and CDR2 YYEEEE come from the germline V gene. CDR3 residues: CASSLRLNEQYF. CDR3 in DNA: TGTGCCAGCAGCTTGCGCTTAAACGAGCAGTACTTC. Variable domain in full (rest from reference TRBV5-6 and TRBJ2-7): DAGVTQSPTHLIKTRGQQVTLRCSPKSGHDTVSWYQQALGQGPQFIFQYYEEEERQRGNFPDRFSGHQFPNYSSELNVNALLLGDSALYLCASSLRLNEQYFGPGTRLTVT.

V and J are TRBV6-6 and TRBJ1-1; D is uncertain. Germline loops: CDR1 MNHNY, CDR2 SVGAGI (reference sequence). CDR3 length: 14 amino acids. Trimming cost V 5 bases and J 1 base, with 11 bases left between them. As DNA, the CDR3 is TGTGCCAGCAGTGACCGGACGGCGAACACTGAAGCTTTCTTT. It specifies CASSDRTANTEAFF.

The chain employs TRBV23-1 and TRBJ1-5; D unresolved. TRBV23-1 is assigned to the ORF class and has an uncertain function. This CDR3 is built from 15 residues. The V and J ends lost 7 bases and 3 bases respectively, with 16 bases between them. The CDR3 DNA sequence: TGCGCCAGCAAATCCCTCGACAAAGTCAATCAGCCCCAGCATTTT. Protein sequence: CASKSLDKVNQPQHF.

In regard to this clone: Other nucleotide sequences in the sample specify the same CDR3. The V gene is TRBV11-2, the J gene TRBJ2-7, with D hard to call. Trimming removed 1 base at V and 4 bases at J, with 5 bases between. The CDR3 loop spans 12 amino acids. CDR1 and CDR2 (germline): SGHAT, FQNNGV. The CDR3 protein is CASSLGLYEQYF. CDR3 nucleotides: TGTGCCAGCAGCTTAGGACTGTACGAGCAGTACTTC. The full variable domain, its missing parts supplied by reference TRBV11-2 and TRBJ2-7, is EAGVAQSPRYKIIEKRQSVAFWCNPISGHATLYWYQQILGQGPKLLIQFQNNGVVDDSQLPKDRFSAERLKGVDSTLKIQPAKLEDSAVYLCASSLGLYEQYFGPGTRLTVT.